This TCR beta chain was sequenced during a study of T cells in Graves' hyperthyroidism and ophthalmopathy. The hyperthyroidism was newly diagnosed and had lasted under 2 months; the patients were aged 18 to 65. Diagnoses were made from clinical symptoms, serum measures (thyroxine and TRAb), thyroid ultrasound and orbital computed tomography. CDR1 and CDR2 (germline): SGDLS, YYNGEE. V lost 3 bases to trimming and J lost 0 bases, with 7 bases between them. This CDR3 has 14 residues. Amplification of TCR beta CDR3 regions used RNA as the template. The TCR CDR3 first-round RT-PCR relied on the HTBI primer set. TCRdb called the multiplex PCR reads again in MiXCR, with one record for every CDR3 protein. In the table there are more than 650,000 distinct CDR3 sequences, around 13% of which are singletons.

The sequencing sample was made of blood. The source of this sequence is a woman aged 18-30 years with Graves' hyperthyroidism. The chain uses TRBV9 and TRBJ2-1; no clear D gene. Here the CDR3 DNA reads TGTGCCAGCAGCGAGGATAGCTCCTACAATGAGCAGTTCTTC. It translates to CASSEDSSYNEQFF.